The 19 T cell receptor beta chains below come from one sample, sequenced in a study of vaccination and CD4 T cells after COVID-19. Time point noted: late sampling 161 to 241 days after vaccination in a few convalescent patients. Treatment in this sample: roughly nine-day PBMC culture with coronavirus spike peptide pools or control peptides (ViraFEST assay). The study sequenced cultured CD4+ T cell DNA using the Oncomine TCR Beta short-read assay. TCRdb passed the PCR reads through MiXCR, listing each CDR3 protein once. The table records about 21,000 distinct CDR3 sequences, around two fifths of them present only once. Which antigens these TCRs recognize remains unknown. Sequenced material: CD4+ T cells from blood, cultured in vitro, taken about 7 months after SARS-CoV-2 vaccination. Every receptor here comes from a human donor who had recovered from COVID-19.

The gene calls are TRBV10-3 and TRBJ2-7; D call uncertain. This CDR3 contains 12 residues. Germline-derived CDR1 and CDR2 are ENHRY and SYGVKD. The V gene lost 6 bases and the J gene lost 1 base, with 7 bases spanning the gap. The CDR3 reads CAIRADSYEQYF. CDR3 nucleotide sequence: TGTGCCATCAGGGCAGATTCCTACGAGCAGTACTTC.

A few counts support this clonotype. The V call is TRBV6-4, the J call TRBJ2-1; 10 bases align to TRBD2. Trimming at V came to 4 bases and at J to 4 bases, leaving 4 bases not matched to a gene. This CDR3 comprises 15 residues. The germline V gene has CDR1 MRHNA and CDR2 SNTAGT. The CDR3 loop is CASSAGTSEYNEQFF. The CDR3 nucleotides are TGTGCCAGCAGTGCCGGGACTAGCGAATACAATGAGCAGTTCTTC.

This clonotype is medium-sized within its sample. The chain uses TRBV7-2 and TRBJ1-2; D might be TRBD1 (5 bases). Looked up from germline, CDR1 is SGHTA and CDR2 is FQGNSA. The CDR3 sequence is 12 residues long. Between the trimmed V and J ends, which lost 3 bases and 8 bases, there was a span of 10 bases. The CDR3 here is CASSFKGYGYTF. The CDR3 nucleotides read TGTGCCAGCAGCTTTAAGGGGTACGGCTACACCTTC. Filled out from reference TRBV7-2 and TRBJ1-2, the complete variable domain reads GAGVSQSPSNKVTEKGKDVELRCDPISGHTALYWYRQSLGQGLEFLIYFQGNSAPDKSGLPSDRFSAERTGGSVSTLTIQRTQQEDSAVYLCASSFKGYGYTFGSGTRLTVV.

This clonotype was counted between two and nine times. The rearrangement joins TRBV7-2 to TRBJ2-1; D is ambiguous. CDR3 length: 13 amino acids. Looked up from germline, CDR1 is SGHTA and CDR2 is FQGNSA. The V gene lost 7 bases and the J gene lost 1 base, with 8 bases spanning the gap. CDR3 region: CASTEYSYNEQFF. In DNA form, the CDR3 reads TGTGCCAGCACCGAGTATTCCTACAATGAGCAGTTCTTC.

In its sample, this clonotype was seen a few times. The chain has TRBV7-3 and TRBJ2-3, with 8 bases lining up with TRBD2. Germline V gene data show CDR1 as SGHTA and CDR2 as FQGTGA. The CDR3 spans 15 residues. V shed 5 bases, J shed 0 bases, and the junction held 4 bases outside the gene matches. CDR3 bases: TGTGCCAGCAGCATAGCGGGGCCAAGCACAGATACGCAGTATTTT. It translates to CASSIAGPSTDTQYF.

The chain is built from TRBV20-1 and TRBJ2-1, with TRBD1 as a possible D gene (6 bases). V was shortened by 0 bases and J by 2 bases, with 14 bases between the two germline ends. Germline loops: CDR1 DFQATT, CDR2 SNEGSKA (reference sequence). The CDR3 has 16 residues. In DNA form, the CDR3 reads TGCAGTGCTAGAGATGAAGGGGGAGTGACCTACAATGAGCAGTTCTTC. Amino acids: CSARDEGGVTYNEQFF.

This clonotype appeared a few times. The genes are TRBV7-3 and TRBJ2-3, with D possibly being TRBD2 (6 bases). Germline assignment: CDR1 SGHTA and CDR2 FQGTGA. CDR3 size: 13 residues. With 3 bases removed from V and 11 bases from J, the gap between germline ends came to 15 bases. CDR3 residues: CASSFTGTDGQYF. The DNA of the CDR3 is TGTGCCAGCAGCTTTACGGGGACTGATGGGCAGTATTTT.

The V call is TRBV20-1, the J call TRBJ2-3; 13 nucleotides line up with TRBD2. J gave up 6 bases and V 7 bases, and 4 bases lay outside the gene matches. Germline V gene sequence: CDR1 DFQATT, CDR2 SNEGSKA (reference sequence). The CDR3 is 13 residues long. This chain's CDR3 is CSGLAGGTDTQYF. The CDR3 DNA reads as TGCAGTGGACTAGCGGGAGGTACCGATACGCAGTATTTT.

CDR3 nucleotides: TGCAGTGCCGAATACCCCCCGGGACTAGCGGAGACAGATACGCAGTATTTT. It codes for CSAEYPPGLAETDTQYF. V is TRBV20-1 and J is TRBJ2-3; 11 bases align to TRBD2. The CDR3 runs 17 residues. Germline CDR1 reads DFQATT; CDR2 reads SNEGSKA (reference sequence). J gave up 3 bases and V 6 bases, and 14 bases lay outside the gene matches.

This clonotype was picked up a small number of times. The gene calls are TRBV20-1 and TRBJ1-1, with 7 bases fitting TRBD1. The CDR3 is made up of 14 amino acids. Germline V gives CDR1 DFQATT, CDR2 SNEGSKA (reference sequence). The V segment lost 2 bases and the J segment 5 bases; nucleotides outside the gene matches: 8. CDR3 nucleotides: TGCAGTGCTAGAAAAACAGGGGTACGGACTGAAGCTTTCTTT. This encodes CSARKTGVRTEAFF.

For the CDR3, the DNA is TGTGCCAGCAGCAGAAGCGGGAGTGGGCTGAGTTTGAATGAGCAGTTCTTC. It specifies CASSRSGSGLSLNEQFF. The chain joins TRBV28 to TRBJ2-1, with 8 bases that match TRBD2. Trimming cost V 6 bases and J 7 bases; bases outside gene matches: 17. Germline assignment: CDR1 MDHEN and CDR2 SYDVKM. The length of the CDR3 is 17 residues.

In this sample, this clonotype turned up a few times. The chain has TRBV7-2 and TRBJ2-7, with 7 bases matching TRBD2. The germline gives CDR1 SGHTA, CDR2 FQGNSA. The trim removed 2 bases at V and 6 bases at J, leaving 4 bases unmatched. The CDR3 loop spans 13 amino acids. In nucleotides, the CDR3 is TGTGCCAGCAGCTTACTTCGGACTAGCGAGCAGTACTTC. It codes for CASSLLRTSEQYF.

This clonotype was recorded a few times. The rearrangement uses TRBV7-8 and TRBJ1-5, with 8 bases identical to TRBD1. Germline V CDR1 and CDR2: SGHVS, FQNEAQ. This CDR3 has 15 amino acids. The trim removed 5 bases at V and 6 bases at J, leaving 9 bases unmatched. CDR3 bases: TGTGCCAGCAGCGGAGGCTGGACAGGGACTCAGCCCCAGCATTTT. It specifies CASSGGWTGTQPQHF.

The genes are TRBV20-1 and TRBJ2-1, with 11 bases identical to TRBD2. Germline V gene lookup returns CDR1 DFQATT and CDR2 SNEGSKA (reference sequence). The CDR3 is made up of 11 amino acids. The chain's CDR3 is CRGTSGDEQFF. CDR3 in DNA: TGCAGGGGGACTAGCGGCGATGAGCAGTTCTTC.

This clonotype was recorded a few times. The chain combines TRBV7-2 with TRBJ2-3; D unclear. Germline V lookup: CDR1 SGHTA, CDR2 FQGNSA. V was cut by 2 bases and J by 0 bases, with 9 bases left in between. The CDR3 runs to 15 residues. CDR3 nucleotides: TGTGCCAGCAGCTTAAATACGCCGAGCACAGATACGCAGTATTTT. Translation gives CASSLNTPSTDTQYF.

By share, this clonotype counts as large (0.1 to 1%). The CDR3 nucleotides read TGTGCCAGCAGCTTAGGAGGTCCAGCCTACGAGCAGTACTTC. It codes for CASSLGGPAYEQYF. This chain joins TRBV7-2 and TRBJ2-7; D is uncertain. V dropped 1 base and J dropped 2 bases, with 9 bases sitting between them. CDR1 and CDR2 (germline): SGHTA, FQGNSA. The CDR3 runs to 14 residues.

In this sample, this clonotype turned up a few times. The CDR3 spells CSARTPGGSYEQYF. The CDR3 DNA reads as TGCAGTGCTAGAACCCCGGGGGGCTCCTACGAGCAGTACTTC. The chain links TRBV20-1 to TRBJ2-7; 7 bases match TRBD2. CDR1 and CDR2 (germline): DFQATT, SNEGSKA (reference sequence). The J segment lost 0 bases and the V segment lost 2 bases, leaving 4 bases of the junction unmatched. CDR3 length: 14 amino acids.

This chain joins TRBV20-1 and TRBJ2-5; 7 nucleotides agree with TRBD1. The CDR3 has 16 residues. V was pared by 6 bases and J by 1 base, with 14 bases of the junction left unmatched. The germline CDR1 and CDR2 sequences are DFQATT and SNEGSKA (reference sequence). This CDR3 is CSATDRFGTAQETQYF. The CDR3 coding sequence is TGCAGTGCCACTGATCGCTTCGGGACAGCCCAAGAGACCCAGTACTTC.

The chain carries TRBV7-2 and TRBJ2-5, with 10 bases fitting TRBD2. V lost 1 base to trimming and J lost 4 bases; unmatched junction nucleotides: 3. Germline V gene lookup returns CDR1 SGHTA and CDR2 FQGNSA. The CDR3 covers 15 residues. The CDR3 DNA is TGTGCCAGCAGCTTAGGAAGCGGGAGGGCAGAGACCCAGTACTTC. The encoded protein is CASSLGSGRAETQYF.